Shown below are 4 T cell receptor beta chains from a single sample sequenced in a study of CD8 T cells in Susac syndrome. Reverse transcription of roughly 0.5 to 1 ug RNA was performed with random hexamers. TCRdb passed the immunoSEQ multiplex PCR reads through MiXCR, listing each CDR3 protein once. The top ten hold approximately 0.24% of the sample, which has fewer than 150,000 distinct CDR3 sequences, around 91% seen once. The sequenced sample consisted of CD8+ T cells from PBMCs. These receptors came from a human donor with multiple sclerosis.

The rearrangement uses TRBV6-5 and TRBJ1-2; D is possibly TRBD1 (5 bases). Germline CDR1 MNHEY, CDR2 SVGAGI. There are 14 residues in the CDR3. With 3 bases removed from V and 8 bases from J, the gap between germline ends came to 16 bases. CDR3 nucleotide sequence: TGTGCCAGCAGTTATGGGGACCCGGAGGAGGGCTACACCTTC. Translated: CASSYGDPEEGYTF.

The V and J genes are TRBV19 and TRBJ2-1; D may be TRBD2 (5 bases). The germline V and J ends were trimmed by 7 bases and 5 bases, with 9 bases remaining between them. Germline assignment: CDR1 LNHDA and CDR2 SQIVND (reference sequence). CDR3 length: 12 residues. This CDR3 is CASKMGDNEQFF. CDR3 coding DNA: TGTGCCAGTAAGATGGGAGACAATGAGCAGTTCTTC.

The rearrangement joins TRBV19 to TRBJ1-1; D may be TRBD1 (6 bases). CDR1 and CDR2 (germline): LNHDA, SQIVND (reference sequence). The CDR3 consists of 13 residues. V was pared by 3 bases and J by 6 bases, with 11 bases between. Here the CDR3 DNA reads TGTGCCAGTAGTATCTTAGGGGGGGCTGAAGCTTTCTTT. Translating gives CASSILGGAEAFF.

This clonotype occurred once. The chain recombines TRBV27 with TRBJ1-6, with 9 positions matching TRBD1. The ends lost 4 bases at V and 4 bases at J; junction bases unmatched: 5. CDR3 size: 16 residues. Germline CDR1 and CDR2: MNHEY and SMNVEV (reference sequence). The CDR3 region is CASSSNRGLYNSPLHF. CDR3 DNA sequence: TGTGCCAGCAGTTCCAACAGGGGGCTTTATAATTCACCCCTCCACTTT.